This TCR beta chain was captured by sequencing in a study of beta chain features in type 1 diabetes. The authors reverse transcribed all of the isolated RNA, so sequencing captured expressed TCRB transcripts. Mean read depth for naive, central memory and regulatory T cell samples was 3.5 million to 4.5 million reads. The repertoire was sequenced with immunoSEQ multiplex PCR; TCRdb's copy has only in-frame clones and lacks some. The data show 300,000 to 400,000 clones, over 8.5% seen once. General study points: Diminished insertions and augmented deletions at VDJ junctions characterized type 1 diabetes patients. Moderately but significantly shorter TCRB CDR3s were found in Type 1 diabetes patients in all four CD4+ subsets. Patients' naive, central memory and Treg TCRB repertoires seemed closer to one another than those of healthy donors.

V gave up 2 bases and J gave up 7 bases; unmatched junction bases: 10. The CDR3 is 15 amino acids. In germline, CDR1 is ENHRY, CDR2 SYGVKD. This clone was counted ten times or more. Its specificity is unknown. Sequencing used central memory CD4+ T cells from blood. The rearrangement uses TRBV10-3 and TRBJ2-7, with TRBD2 matching 8 bases. The sequence derives from a man younger than 40 with type 1 diabetes. CDR3 region: CAISEGEAGGEEQYF. The CDR3 DNA reads as TGTGCCATCAGTGAGGGGGAGGCGGGAGGAGAGGAGCAGTACTTC.